This T cell receptor beta chain comes out of a study of T-cell memory formation after mild COVID-19. This clonotype occurred a few times. Germline V gene data show CDR1 as SGHAT and CDR2 as FQDESV (reference sequence). This CDR3 has 16 residues. Trimming removed 3 bases from V and 1 base from J; junction bases left unmatched: 4. TCRdb analysed the 5' RACE reads with MiXCR anew, one entry per CDR3 protein. This sample has about 180,000 distinct CDR3 sequences, with approximately 16% found just once. V usage is TRBV11-1 and J usage is TRBJ2-5, with TRBD2 matching 11 bases. The receptor was derived from an adult woman who had mild COVID-19 (a few samples of this study predate the infection). Cell type and time point are not known. Input material: PBMCs or a T cell subset sorted from them (not recorded which). CDR3: CASSLRLAGLQETQYF. The CDR3 DNA reads as TGTGCCAGCAGCTTGAGACTAGCGGGGCTCCAAGAGACCCAGTACTTC.